Below, one TCR beta chain is given with its context. The antigen is unknown. This entry is derived from a study of T cell responses to AZD1222 COVID-19 vaccine. Study observations and caveats: Only 5 or 6 individuals given AZD1222 were seropositive at baseline. Repertoire collection took place solely once the T cell response had peaked. Per reports, nearly half of all spike-specific TCRs target regions that are unmutated in variants.

The protocol was immunoSEQ multiplex PCR, while the TCRdb copy is restricted to in-frame clones and leaves out a portion. The sample lists 100,000 or so clones, 75% to 95% seen once, with about 9.9% in the top ten. The CDR3 is made up of 14 amino acids. Trimming cost V 5 bases and J 8 bases; bases outside gene matches: 11. CDR1 and CDR2 (germline): MDHEN, SYDVKM. This TCR derives from an adult who received the AZD1222 COVID-19 vaccine. The gene calls are TRBV28 and TRBJ1-1; TRBD1 aligns across 7 bases. The material was peripheral blood, obtained 28 days after the second AZD1222 dose. The CDR3 region is CASSPGDRPGEAFF. CDR3 DNA: TGTGCCAGCAGTCCCGGGGACAGACCGGGAGAAGCTTTCTTT.